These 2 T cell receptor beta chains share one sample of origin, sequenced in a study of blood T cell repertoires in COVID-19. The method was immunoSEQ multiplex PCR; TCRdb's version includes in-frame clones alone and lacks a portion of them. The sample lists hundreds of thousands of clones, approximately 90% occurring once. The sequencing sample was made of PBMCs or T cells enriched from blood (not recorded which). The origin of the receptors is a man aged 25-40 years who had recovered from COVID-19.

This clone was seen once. For the CDR3, the DNA is TGCGCCAGCTGTGTAGCGGGAAAAGGGGATACGCAGTATTTT. It specifies CASCVAGKGDTQYF. J is TRBJ2-3 and V is TRBV10-2, with 8 positions matching TRBD2. Losses at the gene ends were 8 bases for V and 6 bases for J; bases not matched to a gene: 10. Per the germline V gene, CDR1 is WSHSY and CDR2 is SAAADI. The CDR3 runs 14 residues.

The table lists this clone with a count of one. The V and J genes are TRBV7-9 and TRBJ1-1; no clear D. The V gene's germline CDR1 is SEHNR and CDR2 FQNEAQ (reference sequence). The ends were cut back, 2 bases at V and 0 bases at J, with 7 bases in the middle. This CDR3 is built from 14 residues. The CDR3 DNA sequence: TGTGCCAGCAGCTTATCCACAGTGAACACTGAAGCTTTCTTT. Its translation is CASSLSTVNTEAFF.